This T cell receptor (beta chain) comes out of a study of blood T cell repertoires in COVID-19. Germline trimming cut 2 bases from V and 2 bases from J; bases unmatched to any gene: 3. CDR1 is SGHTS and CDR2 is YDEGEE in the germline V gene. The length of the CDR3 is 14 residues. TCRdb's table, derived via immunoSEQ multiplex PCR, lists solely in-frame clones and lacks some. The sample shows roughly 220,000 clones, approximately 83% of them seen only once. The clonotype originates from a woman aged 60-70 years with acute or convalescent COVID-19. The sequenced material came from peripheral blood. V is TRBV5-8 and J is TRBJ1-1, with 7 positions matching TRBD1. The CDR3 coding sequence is TGTGCCAGCAGCTTCCAGGGGGGTAACACTGAAGCTTTCTTT. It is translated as CASSFQGGNTEAFF.